The 25 T cell receptor beta chains below all came from one sample that was sequenced in a study of CD8+ T cells in alopecia areata. Reverse transcribed after extraction, RNA yielded cDNA as the sequencing template. TCRdb's copy holds only in-frame clones and misses some; the assay was immunoSEQ multiplex PCR. The table records approximately 99,000 clones, 55% to 60% of them present only once. The sample comprised NKG2D-low CD8+ T cells sorted from blood. Receptors were obtained from a human donor with alopecia areata.

The chain links TRBV28 to TRBJ2-5, with 7 bases that match TRBD1. With 6 bases clipped from V and 9 bases from J, the junction kept 10 bases outside the gene matches. Germline values: CDR1 MDHEN, CDR2 SYDVKM. The CDR3 covers 13 residues. In DNA, the CDR3 is TGTGCCAGCAGCTCTCCCCTGGACAGGCCCCAGTACTTC. The encoded protein is CASSSPLDRPQYF.

Regarding this clone: This sample also contains other DNA sequences that code for the same CDR3. V gene TRBV27 combines with J gene TRBJ2-3; D uncertain. Per the germline V gene, CDR1 is MNHEY and CDR2 is SMNVEV (reference sequence). The CDR3 has 12 amino acids. Deletions cut 5 bases from V and 6 bases from J, with 9 bases between. The CDR3 sequence is CASSLPGDTQYF. The CDR3 nucleotides are TGTGCCAGCAGTCTCCCCGGGGATACGCAGTATTTT.

The chain joins TRBV2 to TRBJ2-7, with 7 bases fitting TRBD1. CDR1 SNHLY and CDR2 FYNNEI come from the germline V gene. With V trimmed by 8 bases and J by 3 bases, 1 base remained unmatched. The length of the CDR3 is 11 residues. The CDR3 is CASAGGYEQYF. CDR3 DNA: TGTGCCAGCGCAGGGGGCTACGAGCAGTACTTC. Based on the CDR3 plus reference TRBV2 and TRBJ2-7, the full variable domain is EPEVTQTPSHQVTQMGQEVILRCVPISNHLYFYWYRQILGQKVEFLVSFYNNEISEKSEIFDDQFSVERPDGSNFTLKIRSTKLEDSAMYFCASAGGYEQYFGPGTRLTVT.

This chain uses TRBV7-9 with TRBJ2-1, with 11 nucleotides matching TRBD2. The J segment lost 10 bases and the V segment lost 1 base, leaving 12 bases of the junction unmatched. Germline assignment: CDR1 SEHNR and CDR2 FQNEAQ (reference sequence). The CDR3 is 17 residues long. Here the CDR3 DNA reads TGTGCCAGCAGCTTAGGGGTTGGTAGCGGGAGGGCCGGAGAGCAGTTCTTC. This encodes CASSLGVGSGRAGEQFF.

This chain uses TRBV19 with TRBJ1-1, with a possible D match to TRBD1 (6 bases). The CDR3 is made up of 12 amino acids. Trimming left V 5 bases short and J 7 bases short, with 11 bases between. Per germline, CDR1 LNHDA and CDR2 SQIVND (reference sequence). In DNA, the CDR3 is TGTGCCAGTAGTTGGACAGCGAATGAAGCTTTCTTT. This translates into CASSWTANEAFF.

The chain carries TRBV29-1 and TRBJ2-1; possibly TRBD2 for D (7 bases). The CDR3 length is 18 residues. V was shortened by 0 bases and J by 10 bases, with 28 bases between the two germline ends. Germline V gives CDR1 SQVTM, CDR2 ANQGSEA. In DNA form, the CDR3 reads TGCAGCGTTGAAGATCACCCACTGGGGCGGGAGTCTGGGGGCGAGCAGTTCTTC. Protein sequence: CSVEDHPLGRESGGEQFF.

V is TRBV5-5 and J is TRBJ2-7; 7 bases align to TRBD1. Trimming took 2 bases from V and 3 from J; bases not matched to a gene: 5. This CDR3 has 14 residues. Germline-derived CDR1 and CDR2 are SGHKS and YYEKEE (reference sequence). The CDR3, as DNA: TGTGCCAGCAGCTTCGGGACAGATGACTACGAGCAGTACTTC. This translates into CASSFGTDDYEQYF. Drawing the rest from reference TRBV5-5 and TRBJ2-7, the complete variable domain is DAGVTQSPTHLIKTRGQQVTLRCSPISGHKSVSWYQQVLGQGPQFIFQYYEKEERGRGNFPDRFSARQFPNYSSELNVNALLLGDSALYLCASSFGTDDYEQYFGPGTRLTVT.

This clone was counted once. The rearrangement links TRBV2 to TRBJ2-7; TRBD1 matches 8 bases. CDR1 and CDR2 (germline): SNHLY, FYNNEI. Losses at the gene ends were 5 bases for V and 6 bases for J; bases not matched to a gene: 9. CDR3 length equals 14 residues. The DNA for the CDR3 is TGTGCCAGCAGTAGACCGGGACAGGTTGCCGAGCAGTACTTC. It specifies CASSRPGQVAEQYF.

The chain combines TRBV28 with TRBJ2-1; D remains unclear. Germline-derived CDR1 and CDR2 are MDHEN and SYDVKM. With 4 bases removed from V and 0 bases from J, the gap between germline ends came to 28 bases. The length of the CDR3 is 21 residues. The DNA of the CDR3 is TGTGCCAGCAGTTGGTTCACTGTTAAAGGGCCCAATAGGAGCTCCTACAATGAGCAGTTCTTC. It yields the protein CASSWFTVKGPNRSSYNEQFF. The full variable domain, with the rest looked up from reference TRBV28 and TRBJ2-1, is DVKVTQSSRYLVKRTGEKVFLECVQDMDHENMFWYRQDPGLGLRLIYFSYDVKMKEKGDIPEGYSVSREKKERFSLILESASTNQTSMYLCASSWFTVKGPNRSSYNEQFFGPGTRLTVL.

The V and J genes are TRBV6-1 and TRBJ2-7; no definite D call. The CDR3 is made up of 11 amino acids. V was pared by 8 bases and J by 4 bases, with 9 bases between. Germline V gene lookup returns CDR1 MNHNS and CDR2 SASEGT. This CDR3 is CASRYAYEQYF. The CDR3 DNA is TGTGCCAGCCGATATGCATACGAGCAGTACTTC.

The chain carries TRBV9 and TRBJ2-5; D is possibly TRBD1 (6 bases). The CDR3 length is 14 residues. The germline V gene has CDR1 SGDLS and CDR2 YYNGEE. Trimming removed 3 bases from V and 4 bases from J, with 13 bases in between. For the CDR3, the DNA is TGTGCCAGCAGCGGCAGGGGTGCGCGAGAGACCCAGTACTTC. As protein: CASSGRGARETQYF.

This rearrangement joins TRBV5-1 to TRBJ2-1, with D tentatively TRBD2 (5 bases). The V gene lost 4 bases and the J gene lost 2 bases, with 16 bases spanning the gap. The CDR3 spans 16 residues. Per the germline V gene, CDR1 is SGHRS and CDR2 is YFSETQ. CDR3 nucleotide sequence: TGCGCCAGCAGCCGCGGCTGGGAGCTAACCTACAATGAGCAGTTCTTC. It translates to CASSRGWELTYNEQFF.

This clone has just a few counts. J is TRBJ2-7 and V is TRBV28; D is uncertain. Per the germline V gene, CDR1 is MDHEN and CDR2 is SYDVKM. V lost 4 bases and J 0 bases, leaving 25 bases between the germline ends. The CDR3 contains 19 residues. The CDR3 spells CASSYDQSPQRPLSYEQYF. The CDR3 DNA reads as TGTGCCAGCAGTTATGATCAGTCCCCACAGCGACCACTCTCCTACGAGCAGTACTTC.

This clone was observed a handful of times. The J gene is TRBJ2-1, the V gene TRBV28, with 13 bases that match TRBD2. The CDR3 runs 14 residues. V lost 6 bases, J lost 14 bases, and 10 bases stayed unmatched. Per germline, CDR1 MDHEN and CDR2 SYDVKM. The CDR3 DNA reads as TGTGCCAGCAGAGCTCCGGGACTAGCGGGATTCGAGTTCTTC. This translates into CASRAPGLAGFEFF.

The V and J genes are TRBV19 and TRBJ2-1; no reliable D call. V was cut by 3 bases and J by 2 bases, with 11 bases left in between. Per germline, CDR1 LNHDA and CDR2 SQIVND (reference sequence). The CDR3 runs to 15 residues. CDR3 residues: CASSIQAMAYNEQFF. As DNA, the CDR3 is TGTGCCAGTAGTATCCAGGCTATGGCCTACAATGAGCAGTTCTTC.

This clone has just a few counts. This rearrangement joins TRBV12-5 to TRBJ2-2; 7 nucleotides line up with TRBD1. Germline V gene lookup returns CDR1 LGHNT and CDR2 FRNRAP. The CDR3 runs to 15 residues. This CDR3 is CAYLTGQGNTGELFF. Here the CDR3 DNA reads TGTGCCTATCTGACAGGGCAGGGGAACACCGGGGAGCTGTTTTTT.

The gene calls are TRBV11-2 and TRBJ1-1, with TRBD1 matching over 9 bases. With V trimmed by 3 bases and J by 4 bases, 6 bases remained unmatched. CDR3 length: 15 residues. Per the germline V gene, CDR1 is SGHAT and CDR2 is FQNNGV. In DNA form, the CDR3 reads TGTGCCAGCAGCTTTAACCACAGGGGGCCCACTGAAGCTTTCTTT. Translated: CASSFNHRGPTEAFF.

The gene calls are TRBV29-1 and TRBJ2-3; 8 bases map to TRBD2. The CDR3 is 14 amino acids. Germline V lookup: CDR1 SQVTM, CDR2 ANQGSEA. V trimming: 7 bases; J trimming: 1 base; junction bases outside the gene matches: 7. CDR3 loop: CSAKLADRTDTQYF. In DNA, the CDR3 is TGCAGCGCGAAACTAGCGGACCGCACAGATACGCAGTATTTT.

This chain links TRBV28 with TRBJ2-1; 7 bases fit TRBD1. Germline lookup yields CDR1 MDHEN and CDR2 SYDVKM. The CDR3 has 13 amino acids. The J segment lost 7 bases and the V segment lost 5 bases, leaving 5 bases of the junction unmatched. Here the CDR3 reads CASSLGQINEQFF. The CDR3 DNA is TGTGCCAGCAGTCTGGGACAGATAAATGAGCAGTTCTTC. Combining the CDR3 with reference TRBV28 and TRBJ2-1 gives the whole variable domain DVKVTQSSRYLVKRTGEKVFLECVQDMDHENMFWYRQDPGLGLRLIYFSYDVKMKEKGDIPEGYSVSREKKERFSLILESASTNQTSMYLCASSLGQINEQFFGPGTRLTVL.

The V call is TRBV7-9, the J call TRBJ1-5; 9 nucleotides agree with TRBD1. Germline V lookup: CDR1 SEHNR, CDR2 FQNEAQ (reference sequence). The CDR3 has 15 amino acids. The trim removed 5 bases at V and 6 bases at J, leaving 8 bases unmatched. The CDR3 nucleotides are TGTGCCAGCAGCCCCGGGACAGGGATGGGTCAGCCCCAGCATTTT. Residues: CASSPGTGMGQPQHF.

The V call is TRBV29-1, the J call TRBJ2-1; TRBD2 agrees at 9 bases. This CDR3 comprises 14 residues. The V and J ends lost 5 bases and 4 bases, in that order; junction bases with no gene match: 6. Germline CDR1 SQVTM, CDR2 ANQGSEA. In DNA form, the CDR3 reads TGCAGCGTTTATAGCGGGAGATATTACAATGAGCAGTTCTTC. Translated: CSVYSGRYYNEQFF.

The chain carries TRBV6-6 and TRBJ2-2; the D is unclear. Trimming left V 4 bases short and J 6 bases short, with 9 bases between. This CDR3 comprises 13 residues. Germline V gene sequence: CDR1 MNHNY, CDR2 SVGAGI (reference sequence). The CDR3 here is CASSSVRAGELFF. CDR3 sequence (DNA): TGTGCCAGCAGTTCGGTCCGTGCCGGGGAGCTGTTTTTT.

This chain connects TRBV28 to TRBJ1-5; unclear D gene. Looked up from germline, CDR1 is MDHEN and CDR2 is SYDVKM. The CDR3 is 14 amino acids. The V and J ends lost 7 bases and 0 bases respectively, with 10 bases between them. DNA for the CDR3: TGTGCCAGCATTCGACAATCTAGCAATCAGCCCCAGCATTTT. It codes for CASIRQSSNQPQHF.

V is TRBV5-1 and J is TRBJ2-1; D perhaps matches TRBD2 (6 bases). The CDR3 sequence is 14 residues long. Germline CDR1 is SGHRS and CDR2 is YFSETQ. Trimming left V 0 bases short and J 8 bases short, with 12 bases between. DNA for the CDR3: TGCGCCAGCAGCTTGGTACTAGCTTTCGATGAGCAGTTCTTC. Its protein product is CASSLVLAFDEQFF.

In DNA, the CDR3 is TGCGCCAGCAGCCCTAGCGGGGGGTACGAGCAGTACTTC. Translating it yields CASSPSGGYEQYF. The gene calls are TRBV4-1 and TRBJ2-7, with 11 nucleotides matching TRBD2. Germline V gene lookup returns CDR1 MGHRA and CDR2 YSYEKL. This CDR3 is built from 13 residues. J was trimmed by 4 bases and V by 4 bases; bases with no gene match: 0.